The 13 T cell receptor beta chains reported below all come from one sample, sequenced in a study of CD8+ T cells in alopecia areata. cDNA serving as the sequencing template came from extracted, reverse transcribed RNA. Using immunoSEQ multiplex PCR, the repertoire was profiled, and TCRdb retains in-frame clones only, with some absent. This sample has 200,000 to 250,000 clones; 67% occur once, and the top ten carry 0.95% to 1.5%. This sample comprised CD4+ T cells sorted from blood, obtained at week 0. These receptors were taken from a human donor with alopecia areata.

This sequence joins TRBV2 and TRBJ2-5; possible D gene TRBD2, 6 bases. The germline gives CDR1 SNHLY, CDR2 FYNNEI. V lost 3 bases and J 2 bases, leaving 13 bases between the germline ends. CDR3 length: 15 amino acids. The DNA of the CDR3 is TGTGCCAGCAGTGATCCTCCGGGAGAACAAGAGACCCAGTACTTC. As protein: CASSDPPGEQETQYF.

This clone was counted only a few times. The junction does not match germline at one end; this may be a read error. This chain connects TRBV7-7 to TRBJ2-1; 7 positions match TRBD2. There are 14 residues in the CDR3. CDR1 SSHAT and CDR2 FNYEAQ come from the germline V gene (reference sequence). Written as DNA, the CDR3 is TGTGCTAGCAGCCCAACTAGCGATGGCAATGAGCAGTTCTTC. Its translation: CASSPTSDGNEQFF.

CDR3 protein: CAWVPGTPNYGYTF. Written as DNA, the CDR3 is TGTGCCTGGGTTCCCGGGACACCAAACTATGGCTACACCTTC. This rearrangement joins TRBV30 to TRBJ1-2, with a weak D call TRBD1 (6 bases). CDR1 GTSNPN and CDR2 SVGIG come from the germline V gene (reference sequence). This CDR3 comprises 14 residues. The V end lost 5 bases, the J end lost 2 bases, and 15 bases lay between the germline ends.

This clone was seen just once. The identical CDR3 is also encoded by other nucleotide sequences in the sample. The gene calls are TRBV20-1 and TRBJ2-5; D call uncertain. Germline V CDR1 and CDR2: DFQATT, SNEGSKA (reference sequence). V lost 6 bases and J lost 1, with 3 bases in between. CDR3 length equals 10 residues. The CDR3 nucleotides read TGCAGTGCCCGCCAAGAGACCCAGTACTTC. Translation gives CSARQETQYF.

CDR3 amino acids: CSGFEGNTEAFF. The CDR3 region has the DNA TGCAGCGGCTTTGAAGGCAACACTGAAGCTTTCTTT. The genes are TRBV29-1 and TRBJ1-1, with no clear D. The CDR3 is 12 residues long. Deletions cut 7 bases from V and 2 bases from J, with 11 bases between. Germline V CDR1 and CDR2: SQVTM, ANQGSEA.

The chain carries TRBV5-1 and TRBJ2-7; 10 nucleotides line up with TRBD2. The CDR3 spans 16 residues. The germline V gene has CDR1 SGHRS and CDR2 YFSETQ. The ends lost 3 bases at V and 0 bases at J; junction bases unmatched: 6. CDR3 sequence: CASSSGLAADSYEQYF. The CDR3 DNA reads TGCGCCAGCAGCTCAGGACTAGCGGCCGACTCCTACGAGCAGTACTTC.

V and J are TRBV30 and TRBJ1-5, with D unresolved. Per the germline V gene, CDR1 is GTSNPN and CDR2 is SVGIG (reference sequence). With 2 bases removed from V and 8 bases from J, the gap between germline ends came to 10 bases. The CDR3 has 12 amino acids. CDR3 loop: CAWSTLGKPQHF. DNA for the CDR3: TGTGCCTGGAGTACGCTAGGGAAGCCCCAGCATTTT.

This clone was seen just once. V usage is TRBV5-1 and J usage is TRBJ1-2, with D perhaps matching TRBD1 (6 bases). This CDR3 is built from 16 residues. V shed 1 base and J shed 1 base, with 14 bases lying between them. The germline CDR1 and CDR2 sequences are SGHRS and YFSETQ. The CDR3 spells CASSLRERDNNYGYTF. As DNA, the CDR3 is TGCGCCAGCAGCTTGAGGGAACGGGACAATAACTATGGCTACACCTTC.

The chain is built from TRBV18 and TRBJ1-2, with D maybe TRBD1 (6 bases). Germline assignment: CDR1 KGHSH and CDR2 LQKENI. V shed 3 bases and J shed 6 bases, with 14 bases lying between them. This CDR3 region has 14 residues. The CDR3 DNA is TGTGCCAGCTCACCCTCCGGACAGCCTCATGGCTACACCTTC. It translates to CASSPSGQPHGYTF.

This clone is a singleton in its sample. The gene calls are TRBV25-1 and TRBJ2-7, with 8 bases aligning to TRBD1. Germline CDR1 and CDR2: MGHDK and SYGVNS. J lost 2 bases, V lost 3 bases, and 6 bases had no gene match. The CDR3 length is 15 residues. CDR3 nucleotides: TGTGCCAGCAGTGAGGACCGGACAGGGACCTACGAGCAGTACTTC. Translated: CASSEDRTGTYEQYF.

A single count supports this clone. The chain is built from TRBV15 and TRBJ1-1; 7 bases line up with TRBD1. The CDR3 runs 14 residues. The ends lost 7 bases at V and 5 bases at J; junction bases unmatched: 10. Germline CDR1 is LNHNV and CDR2 is YYDKDF (reference sequence). The DNA of the CDR3 is TGTGCCACCACCCACGACAGGGTGGGTACTGAAGCTTTCTTT. Translated: CATTHDRVGTEAFF.

The table lists this clone with a few counts. The V call is TRBV29-1, the J call TRBJ1-1; D is ambiguous. Germline V gene lookup returns CDR1 SQVTM and CDR2 ANQGSEA. The CDR3 totals 13 residues. Trimming took 6 bases from V and 1 from J, leaving 12 bases between them. CDR3 amino acids: CSVATGWNTEAFF. As DNA, the CDR3 is TGCAGCGTCGCTACTGGGTGGAACACTGAAGCTTTCTTT.

The chain joins TRBV5-6 to TRBJ2-7; no definite D call. Germline-derived CDR1 and CDR2 are SGHDT and YYEEEE. The CDR3 spans 13 residues. Trimming shortened V by 1 base and J by 6 bases, and 11 bases separated the two germline ends. As DNA, the CDR3 is TGTGCCAGCAGCTTGAGGATGGGAATCGAGCAGTACTTC. Its translation is CASSLRMGIEQYF.